The text below deals with one TCR beta chain. The germline gene is not matched at one end of the junction; a read error may be the cause. For blood RNA, unsorted whole blood served as the source, and germline DNA was extracted too. Per germline, CDR1 MNHNS and CDR2 SASEGT. The CDR3 is 17 residues long. The data originate from a study of tumor-infiltrating lymphocytes in primary liver carcinoma. Constant-region priming of 500 ng total RNA yielded TCR beta cDNA. What produced the TCR beta libraries was three nested multiplex PCR rounds using slightly modified ARM-PCR. The first two PCR rounds used TRBV1-TRBV30 primers with a Cbeta primer, 10 cycles each. TCRdb reanalysed the multiplex PCR reads using MiXCR and keeps one entry per CDR3 protein. The data show 300,000 to 400,000 distinct CDR3 sequences, 60% to 80% seen once.

V gene TRBV6-1 combines with J gene TRBJ2-2, with 8 bases matching TRBD1. The TCR originated in a middle-aged man with primary liver carcinoma and hepatitis B virus infection. The sequenced sample was peripheral blood. This chain's CDR3 is CASSERFRGLRTGELLF. The CDR3 DNA sequence: TGTGCCAGCAGTGAAAGATTCAGGGGGCTTCGCACCGGGGAGCTGCTTTTT.